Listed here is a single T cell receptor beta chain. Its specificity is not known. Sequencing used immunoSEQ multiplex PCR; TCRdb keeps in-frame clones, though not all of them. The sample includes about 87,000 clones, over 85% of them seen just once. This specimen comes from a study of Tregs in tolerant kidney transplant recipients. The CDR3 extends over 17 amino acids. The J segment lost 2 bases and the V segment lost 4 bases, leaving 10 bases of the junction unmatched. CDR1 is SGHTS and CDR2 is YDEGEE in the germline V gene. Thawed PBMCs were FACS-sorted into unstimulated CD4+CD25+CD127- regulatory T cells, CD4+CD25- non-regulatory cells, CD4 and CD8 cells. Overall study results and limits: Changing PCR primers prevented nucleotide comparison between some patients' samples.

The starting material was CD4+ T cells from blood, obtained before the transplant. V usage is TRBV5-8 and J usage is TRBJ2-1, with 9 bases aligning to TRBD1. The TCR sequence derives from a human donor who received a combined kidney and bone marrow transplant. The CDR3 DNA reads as TGTGCCAGCAGCCATCTACCGGGACAGGGAACCTACAATGAGCAGTTCTTC. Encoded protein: CASSHLPGQGTYNEQFF.